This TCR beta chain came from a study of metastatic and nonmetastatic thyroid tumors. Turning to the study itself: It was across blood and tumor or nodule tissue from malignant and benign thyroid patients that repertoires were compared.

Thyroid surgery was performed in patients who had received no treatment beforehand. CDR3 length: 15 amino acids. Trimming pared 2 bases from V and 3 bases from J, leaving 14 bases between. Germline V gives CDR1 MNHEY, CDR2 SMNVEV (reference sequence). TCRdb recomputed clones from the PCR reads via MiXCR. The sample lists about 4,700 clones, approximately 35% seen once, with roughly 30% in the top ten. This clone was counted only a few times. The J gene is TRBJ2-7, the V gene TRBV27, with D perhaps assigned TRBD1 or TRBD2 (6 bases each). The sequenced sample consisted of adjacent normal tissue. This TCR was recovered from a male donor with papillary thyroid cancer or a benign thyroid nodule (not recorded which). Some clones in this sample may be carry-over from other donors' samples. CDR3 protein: CASSLGGTWDYEQYF. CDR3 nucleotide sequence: TGTGCCAGCAGTTTAGGCGGGACATGGGACTACGAGCAGTACTTC.